These 10 T cell receptor beta chains share one sample of origin, sequenced in a study of blood T cell repertoires in COVID-19. This table comes from immunoSEQ multiplex PCR, and its TCRdb copy is limited to in-frame clones, with some not included. This table has 130,000 to 150,000 clones, around 91% appearing once. Sequencing used peripheral blood. The source of these receptors is an older woman with active COVID-19.

This chain uses TRBV7-8 with TRBJ2-2; D is possibly TRBD2 (6 bases). This CDR3 is 17 amino acids long. V gave up 1 base and J gave up 4 bases, with 16 bases separating them. From germline, CDR1 is SGHVS and CDR2 FQNEAQ. The CDR3 nucleotides read TGTGCCAGCAGCTTAGTGGCAGGGACTTTTAGCACCGGGGAGCTGTTTTTT. Encoded protein: CASSLVAGTFSTGELFF.

CDR3 sequence: CASSLSRSGRYNEQFF. DNA for the CDR3: TGTGCCAGCAGCTTAAGTCGTTCAGGGAGGTACAATGAGCAGTTCTTC. The chain carries TRBV13 and TRBJ2-1, with TRBD2 as a possible D gene (6 bases). The CDR3 has 16 residues. Germline-derived CDR1 and CDR2 are PRHDT and FYEKMQ (reference sequence). V gave up 2 bases and J gave up 4 bases, with 15 bases separating them.

The V gene is TRBV19, the J gene TRBJ1-6, with TRBD1 matching 7 bases. The J segment lost 10 bases and the V segment lost 3 bases, leaving 6 bases of the junction unmatched. Germline V lookup: CDR1 LNHDA, CDR2 SQIVND (reference sequence). The CDR3 contains 14 residues. CDR3 protein: CASSIQGVGSPLHF. The CDR3 bases are TGTGCCAGTAGTATCCAGGGGGTCGGGTCACCCCTCCACTTT.

In this sample, this clone turned up a few times. The chain has TRBV7-9 and TRBJ1-5; D is unresolved. V was cut by 5 bases and J by 3 bases, with 8 bases left in between. CDR3 length equals 13 residues. CDR1 SEHNR and CDR2 FQNEAQ come from the germline V gene (reference sequence). In nucleotides, the CDR3 is TGTGCCAGCAGCGCGGCCAACAATCAGCCCCAGCATTTT. Its translation is CASSAANNQPQHF.

This chain joins TRBV3-1 (or the pseudogene TRBV3-2) and TRBJ2-2; tentatively, D is TRBD2 (5 bases). This CDR3 comprises 17 residues. CDR1 is LGHDT, CDR2 YNNKEL, per germline (reference sequence). V lost 2 bases to trimming and J lost 3 bases, with 16 bases between them. CDR3 in DNA: TGTGCCAGCAGCCAAAGATGGAGGAACCCCGACACCGGGGAGCTGTTTTTT. The encoded protein is CASSQRWRNPDTGELFF.

Remarks on this clone: The junction departs from the called germline gene at one end, perhaps through a read error. CDR3: CASSVSGTSGEAQYF. In DNA form, the CDR3 reads TGTGCCAGCAGTGTATCTGGGACTAGCGGAGAGGCCCAGTACTTC. The genes are TRBV2 and TRBJ2-5; 11 bases are shared with TRBD2. CDR1 SNHLY and CDR2 FYNNEI come from the germline V gene. CDR3 length equals 15 residues.

This chain connects TRBV28 to TRBJ1-3; D possibly corresponds to TRBD1 (5 bases). CDR3 length: 15 amino acids. The ends were cut back, 4 bases at V and 0 bases at J, with 10 bases in the middle. Germline CDR1 and CDR2: MDHEN and SYDVKM. The CDR3 is CASSSLGGSGNTIYF. The DNA for the CDR3 is TGTGCCAGCAGTTCCCTCGGGGGCTCTGGAAACACCATATATTTT.

V usage is TRBV19 and J usage is TRBJ2-1; 9 bases align to TRBD1. Looked up from germline, CDR1 is LNHDA and CDR2 is SQIVND (reference sequence). The CDR3 runs 15 residues. Losses at the gene ends were 6 bases for V and 4 bases for J; bases not matched to a gene: 7. The CDR3 reads CASSPDRGGYNEQFF. The CDR3 DNA sequence: TGTGCCAGTAGCCCAGACAGGGGGGGTTACAATGAGCAGTTCTTC.

This sequence joins TRBV2 and TRBJ1-2; D is ambiguous. The CDR3 is 15 residues long. Between the trimmed V and J ends, which lost 5 bases and 0 bases, there was a span of 13 bases. Germline V gives CDR1 SNHLY, CDR2 FYNNEI. The CDR3 DNA reads as TGTGCCAGCAGTCCATTACAGAGAACTAACTATGGCTACACCTTC. Translated: CASSPLQRTNYGYTF.

The rearrangement links TRBV5-8 to TRBJ1-2; 7 positions agree with TRBD1. V shed 0 bases, J shed 2 bases, and the junction held 7 bases outside the gene matches. Germline V lookup: CDR1 SGHTS, CDR2 YDEGEE. The length of the CDR3 is 16 residues. As DNA, the CDR3 is TGTGCCAGCAGCTTGGGGGATGGGACAGAAAACTATGGCTACACCTTC. Translating gives CASSLGDGTENYGYTF.